This T cell receptor beta chain was documented in a study of T cell responses to AZD1222 COVID-19 vaccine. The repertoire was sequenced with immunoSEQ multiplex PCR; TCRdb's copy has only in-frame clones and lacks some. The sample consists of 95,000 to 110,000 clones, about nine tenths of them appearing once. Germline V gives CDR1 LNHDA, CDR2 SQIVND (reference sequence). Trimming removed 3 bases at V and 4 bases at J, with 12 bases between. The CDR3 totals 14 residues. The gene calls are TRBV19 and TRBJ1-2; D call uncertain. This clonotype was obtained from an adult in good health. Sequences were derived from peripheral blood, sampled on day 0 of AZD1222 vaccination. The CDR3 loop is CASSIGSQPYGYTF. CDR3 bases: TGTGCCAGTAGTATTGGGAGTCAGCCCTATGGCTACACCTTC.